The rows below give T cell receptor beta chains drawn from one sample of a study of HIV-infected patients and healthy controls. TCRdb reprocessed the 5' RACE reads via MiXCR and lists one record per CDR3 protein. Altogether approximately 4,200 distinct CDR3 sequences are present, around 5.5% being singletons, with the ten largest covering around a third. The specimen comprised blood, sampled during antiretroviral therapy. The source is an adult with HIV infection. Both conserved end residues are part of each CDR3. Clone size is given for some rows only: seen once, a few or many times, or a class if the clone is expanded.

TRBV2 | many | CASSGTGVNYGYTF
TRBV7-2 | medium-sized | CASSSPPSGITSYEQYF
TRBV28 | many | CASSLPPLGVAFF
TRBV7-9 | medium-sized | CASSVDGGGNQPQHF
TRBV5-5 | medium-sized | CASSPPQGGVGNSPLHF
TRBV4-1 | many | CASSQGGLEAFF
TRBV29-1 | NA | CSVGLAGGETQYF
TRBV7-2 | medium-sized | CASSPVGQGPQETQYF
TRBV5-1 | medium-sized | CASSPEPTGDNEQFF
TRBV27 | medium-sized | CASSSSVSRYNEQFF
TRBV9 | many | CASSPLGGQGWANVLTF
TRBV7-2 | many | CASSSDPTASGGGYEQFF
TRBV12-3/TRBV12-4 | medium-sized | CASSPLNTEAFF
TRBV6-5 | few | CASSPDPDQPQHF
TRBV6-1 | many | CASSVRDSDTQYF
TRBV18 | medium-sized | CASSAPGQTREFF
TRBV9 | NA | CASSFGTGQPQHF
TRBV29-1 | NA | CSVVGGPEQYF